Following are 20 T cell receptor beta chains from one sample sequenced in a study of naive and memory T cell subsets. The beta constant-region primer was an equimolar mix of two oligonucleotides covering TRBC1 and TRBC2. The ligated cDNA underwent four PCR rounds using SP2 and nested alpha and beta constant-region primers. Each CDR3 protein gets one entry after TCRdb re-called the UMI-ligation and nested PCR reads with MiXCR. Here the sample spans some 80,000 distinct CDR3 sequences, about 10% being singletons. What was sequenced was naive CD8+ T cells from blood. The receptors shown here come from a human donor in good health.

Ten or more counts support this clonotype. The chain combines TRBV12-2 with TRBJ1-5; no check of the table's D call, TRBD1, against the DNA was made. TRBV12-2 is annotated as a pseudogene. The CDR3 loop spans 14 amino acids. The CDR3 protein is CASRLPDRAQPQHF. For the CDR3, the DNA is TGTGCAAGTCGCTTACCGGACAGGGCTCAGCCCCAGCATTTT.

This clonotype has just a few counts. The chain joins TRBV12-3 or TRBV12-4 to TRBJ2-1, with no clear D. Trimming stripped 5 bases from V and 4 bases from J, with 6 bases between. The CDR3 contains 12 residues. CDR3 nucleotides: TGTGCCAGCAGTCCCGATTACAATGAGCAGTTCTTC. Encoded protein: CASSPDYNEQFF.

This clonotype has a handful of counts. The chain joins TRBV27 to TRBJ2-7; D unclear. Trimming stripped 6 bases from V and 3 bases from J, with 12 bases between. CDR1 and CDR2 from the germline V gene are MNHEY and SMNVEV (reference sequence). This CDR3 region has 13 residues. The CDR3 DNA sequence: TGTGCCAGCAGAGAACAGAACCTCTACGAGCAGTACTTC. Translated: CASREQNLYEQYF.

This clonotype was detected many times. The CDR3 nucleotides read TGTGCCAGCAGAATAGGACTAGCGAAGAATGAGCAGTTCTTC. Translating gives CASRIGLAKNEQFF. The J gene is TRBJ2-1, the V gene TRBV7-9, with TRBD2 matching 9 bases. The J segment lost 7 bases and the V segment lost 6 bases, leaving 7 bases of the junction unmatched. This CDR3 comprises 14 residues. The V gene's germline CDR1 is SEHNR and CDR2 FQNEAQ (reference sequence).

Comments on this clonotype: This could be a read error, since a much larger clone is one nucleotide away. The CDR3 region has the DNA TGCAGCGTGTCTAGCGGCAGGTGGAATGAGCAGTTCTTC. This sequence encodes CSVSSGRWNEQFF. V and J are TRBV20-1 and TRBJ2-1; 7 positions agree with TRBD2. The CDR3 contains 13 residues. In germline, CDR1 is DFQATT, CDR2 SNEGSKA (reference sequence).

CDR3 sequence reads: CASGPRAGLASKTQYF. CDR3 coding DNA: TGTGCCAGCGGCCCCCGGGCGGGACTAGCTTCGAAGACCCAGTACTTC. The chain recombines TRBV2 with TRBJ2-5, with TRBD2 matching over 9 bases. Trimming at V came to 8 bases and at J to 6 bases, leaving 16 bases not matched to a gene. The CDR3 has 16 residues. CDR1 and CDR2 (germline): SNHLY, FYNNEI.

There are a few counts of this clonotype. The CDR3 DNA reads TGTGCCAGCAGCTTGGTCGGGAATACGGACGAGCAGTACTTC. Residues: CASSLVGNTDEQYF. The chain has TRBV5-4 and TRBJ2-7; a weak D match, TRBD2 (5 bases). The CDR3 contains 14 residues. V gave up 0 bases and J gave up 5 bases, with 12 bases separating them. Germline V gene data show CDR1 as SGHNT and CDR2 as YYREEE (reference sequence).

This clonotype was found many times. The chain has TRBV13 and TRBJ2-1; the D gene is possibly TRBD1 (6 bases). Trimming pared 6 bases from V and 7 bases from J, leaving 13 bases between. The CDR3 is 13 residues long. Germline loops: CDR1 PRHDT, CDR2 FYEKMQ (reference sequence). The CDR3 here is CASRGGGQNEQFF. CDR3 bases: TGTGCCAGCAGGGGTGGGGGCCAGAATGAGCAGTTCTTC.

This clonotype was detected ten times or more. V usage is TRBV7-6 and J usage is TRBJ2-1; no firm D call. The V end lost 7 bases, the J end lost 12 bases, and 16 bases lay between the germline ends. The CDR3 covers 12 residues. Looked up from germline, CDR1 is SGHVS and CDR2 is FNYEAQ. This chain's CDR3 is CASTGPDRMQFF. In DNA, the CDR3 is TGTGCCAGCACCGGACCCGACCGGATGCAGTTCTTC.

This clonotype came up a few times. J is TRBJ2-7 and V is TRBV18; 7 bases match TRBD1. V dropped 0 bases and J dropped 0; count of bases not matched to a gene: 5. Per germline, CDR1 KGHSH and CDR2 LQKENI. This CDR3 is built from 16 residues. CDR3 DNA sequence: TGTGCCAGCTCACCACCTAGGGGGCCCTACTCCTACGAGCAGTACTTC. Amino acid sequence: CASSPPRGPYSYEQYF.

The V call is TRBV27, the J call TRBJ2-7, with D maybe TRBD2 (6 bases). Germline V gene lookup returns CDR1 MNHEY and CDR2 SMNVEV (reference sequence). The germline V and J ends were trimmed by 3 bases and 3 bases, with 15 bases remaining between them. This CDR3 contains 15 residues. The DNA of the CDR3 is TGTGCCAGCAGTTTTAGAGGGACGGGAGACTACGAGCAGTACTTC. This encodes CASSFRGTGDYEQYF.

This clonotype appeared many times. V and J are TRBV20-1 and TRBJ1-1; D is possibly TRBD1 (6 bases). Germline CDR1 DFQATT, CDR2 SNEGSKA (reference sequence). Trimming cost V 6 bases and J 6 bases, with 8 bases left between them. The CDR3 length is 10 residues. The CDR3 DNA sequence: TGCAGTGCCTGGACAGCTGAAGCTTTCTTT. Protein sequence: CSAWTAEAFF.

This clonotype was counted many times. This chain joins TRBV6-2 or TRBV6-3 and TRBJ2-1; D is perhaps TRBD2 (5 bases). Germline V gives CDR1 MNHEY, CDR2 SVGEGT. V was trimmed by 6 bases and J by 9 bases, leaving 21 bases between them. The CDR3 consists of 15 residues. CDR3 bases: TGTGCCAGCAGCAACCGGGATAACCCGAATGGTGAGCAGTTCTTC. Translating gives CASSNRDNPNGEQFF.

This clonotype was seen many times. V gene TRBV5-1 combines with J gene TRBJ2-1, with 8 nucleotides matching TRBD1. The length of the CDR3 is 16 residues. The germline V gene has CDR1 SGHRS and CDR2 YFSETQ. The V gene end was trimmed by 0 bases and the J gene end by 1 base; junction bases not matched to a gene: 3. The CDR3 loop reads CASSLAQGGSYNEQFF. The CDR3 coding sequence is TGCGCCAGCAGCTTGGCACAGGGGGGTTCCTACAATGAGCAGTTCTTC.

The gene calls are TRBV5-6 and TRBJ2-5, with D perhaps TRBD1 (6 bases). V was clipped by 4 bases and J by 2 bases, with 9 bases between them. CDR1 is SGHDT and CDR2 is YYEEEE in the germline V gene. CDR3 length equals 13 residues. The CDR3 spells CASSRTEQETQYF. The CDR3 nucleotides read TGTGCCAGCAGCAGGACAGAGCAAGAGACCCAGTACTTC. Combining the CDR3 with reference TRBV5-6 and TRBJ2-5 gives the whole variable domain DAGVTQSPTHLIKTRGQQVTLRCSPKSGHDTVSWYQQALGQGPQFIFQYYEEEERQRGNFPDRFSGHQFPNYSSELNVNALLLGDSALYLCASSRTEQETQYFGPGTRLLVL.

The V call is TRBV27, the J call TRBJ2-1, with 10 bases matching TRBD1. CDR1 MNHEY and CDR2 SMNVEV come from the germline V gene (reference sequence). CDR3 length: 15 residues. J lost 9 bases, V lost 4 bases, and 9 bases had no gene match. The chain's CDR3 is CASSSGQGERSEQFF. In nucleotides, the CDR3 is TGTGCCAGCAGTTCCGGACAGGGGGAAAGAAGTGAGCAGTTCTTC.

This rearrangement joins TRBV6-5 to TRBJ2-1; 11 bases map to TRBD2. J lost 5 bases, V lost 4 bases, and 7 bases had no gene match. The germline gives CDR1 MNHEY, CDR2 SVGAGI. CDR3 length: 16 amino acids. CDR3 loop: CASSSDLAGGHNEQFF. DNA of the CDR3: TGTGCCAGCAGTTCCGACTTAGCGGGAGGGCACAATGAGCAGTTCTTC.

The rearrangement links TRBV7-2 to TRBJ2-5; D uncertain. The CDR3 extends over 15 amino acids. V shed 1 base and J shed 5 bases, with 14 bases lying between them. Germline CDR1 SGHTA, CDR2 FQGNSA. The CDR3 nucleotides read TGTGCCAGCAGCTTAGACGTCTACGTCGGGGAGACCCAGTACTTC. Translating gives CASSLDVYVGETQYF. The full variable domain, in which reference TRBV7-2 and TRBJ2-5 provide the parts outside the CDR3, is GAGVSQSPSNKVTEKGKDVELRCDPISGHTALYWYRQSLGQGLEFLIYFQGNSAPDKSGLPSDRFSAERTGGSVSTLTIQRTQQEDSAVYLCASSLDVYVGETQYFGPGTRLLVL.

The chain has TRBV28 and TRBJ1-5; 8 positions agree with TRBD1. V was pared by 5 bases and J by 1 base, with 4 bases of the junction left unmatched. Looked up from germline, CDR1 is MDHEN and CDR2 is SYDVKM. This CDR3 contains 15 residues. CDR3 DNA: TGTGCCAGCAGTGAGGACAGGGTCAGCAATCAGCCCCAGCATTTT. Amino acids: CASSEDRVSNQPQHF.

The rearrangement joins TRBV12-3 or TRBV12-4 to TRBJ2-1; D might be TRBD2 (6 bases). Deletions cut 7 bases from V and 6 bases from J, with 22 bases between. This CDR3 is 16 amino acids long. DNA for the CDR3: TGTGCCAGCATTTCCCCTAGACTAGACTTATTCAATGAGCAGTTCTTC. It yields the protein CASISPRLDLFNEQFF.